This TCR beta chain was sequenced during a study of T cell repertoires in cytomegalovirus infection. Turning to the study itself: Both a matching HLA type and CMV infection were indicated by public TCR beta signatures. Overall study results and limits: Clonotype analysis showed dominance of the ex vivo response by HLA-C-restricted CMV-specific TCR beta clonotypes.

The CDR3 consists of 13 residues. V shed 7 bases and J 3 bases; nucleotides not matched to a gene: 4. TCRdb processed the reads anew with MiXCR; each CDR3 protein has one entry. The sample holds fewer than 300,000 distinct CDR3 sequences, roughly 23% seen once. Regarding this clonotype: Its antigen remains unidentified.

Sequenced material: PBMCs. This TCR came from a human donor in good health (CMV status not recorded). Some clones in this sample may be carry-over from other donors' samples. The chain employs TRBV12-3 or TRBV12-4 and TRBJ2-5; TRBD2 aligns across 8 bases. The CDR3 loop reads CASNRAGEETQYF. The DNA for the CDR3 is TGTGCCAGCAATCGAGCGGGGGAAGAGACCCAGTACTTC.